This T cell receptor beta chain was identified in a study of T-cell memory formation after mild COVID-19. TCRdb fed the 5' RACE reads into MiXCR, producing one record per CDR3 protein. This sample has around 300,000 distinct CDR3 sequences, with roughly an eighth found just once. V lost 4 bases, J lost 0 bases, and 15 bases lay in between. The CDR3 is 16 residues long. Germline loops: CDR1 SGHRS, CDR2 YFSETQ. Sequenced sample: PBMCs or a T cell subset sorted from them (not recorded which). The TCR was taken from a man aged 18 to 29 who had mild COVID-19 (a few samples of this study predate the infection). Cell type and time point are not known. This rearrangement joins TRBV5-1 to TRBJ2-3; D possibly uses TRBD1 or TRBD2 (5 bases each). The CDR3 loop is CASSAGTDSSTDTQYF. Here the CDR3 DNA reads TGCGCCAGCAGCGCCGGGACGGATAGCAGCACAGATACGCAGTATTTT.